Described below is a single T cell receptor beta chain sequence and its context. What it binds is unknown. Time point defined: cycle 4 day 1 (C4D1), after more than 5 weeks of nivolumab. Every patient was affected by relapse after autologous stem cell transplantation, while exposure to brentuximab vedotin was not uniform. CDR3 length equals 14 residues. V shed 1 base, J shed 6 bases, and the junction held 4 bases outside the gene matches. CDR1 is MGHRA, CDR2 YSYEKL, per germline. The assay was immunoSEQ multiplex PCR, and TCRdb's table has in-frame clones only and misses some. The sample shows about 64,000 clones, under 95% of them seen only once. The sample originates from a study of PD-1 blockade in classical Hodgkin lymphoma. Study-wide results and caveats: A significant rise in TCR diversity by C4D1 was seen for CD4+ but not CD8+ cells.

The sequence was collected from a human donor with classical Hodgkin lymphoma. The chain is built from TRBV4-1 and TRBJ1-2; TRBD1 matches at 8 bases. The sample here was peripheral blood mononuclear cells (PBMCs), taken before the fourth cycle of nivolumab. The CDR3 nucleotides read TGCGCCAGCAGCCAAGCAGGGGGCCAGAATGGCTACACCTTC. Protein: CASSQAGGQNGYTF.